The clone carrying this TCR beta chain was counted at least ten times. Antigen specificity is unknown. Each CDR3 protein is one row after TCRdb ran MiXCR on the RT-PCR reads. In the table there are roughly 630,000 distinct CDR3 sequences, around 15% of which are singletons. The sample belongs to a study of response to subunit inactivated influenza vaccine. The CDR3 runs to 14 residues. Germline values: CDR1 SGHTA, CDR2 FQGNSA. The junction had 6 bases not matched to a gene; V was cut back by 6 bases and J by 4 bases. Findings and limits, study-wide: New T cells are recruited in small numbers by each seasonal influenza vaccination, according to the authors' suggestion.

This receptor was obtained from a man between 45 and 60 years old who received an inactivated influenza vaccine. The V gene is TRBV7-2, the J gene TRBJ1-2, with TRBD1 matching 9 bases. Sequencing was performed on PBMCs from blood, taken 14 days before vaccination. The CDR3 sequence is CASSLGQGPYGYTF. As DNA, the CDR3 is TGTGCCAGCAGTCTTGGACAGGGGCCCTATGGCTACACCTTC.